This TCR beta chain came from a study of T cells in Graves' hyperthyroidism and ophthalmopathy. At least ten counts were recorded for this clonotype. There were TCR beta CDR3 regions amplified from RNA transcripts. With the HTBI primer set, the TCR CDR3 went through a first round of RT-PCR. TCRdb re-called the multiplex PCR reads through MiXCR, storing one row per CDR3 protein. The sample contains roughly 750,000 distinct CDR3 sequences, approximately 16% of which appear only once. Trimming removed 5 bases from V and 1 base from J, with 21 bases in between. The CDR3 is 16 residues long. Germline V CDR1 and CDR2: DFQATT, SNEGSKA (reference sequence).

The clonotype originates from a man in his late teens or twenties with Graves' hyperthyroidism. Sequenced material: blood. This chain uses TRBV20-1 with TRBJ2-7; perhaps TRBD2 as D (6 bases). CDR3 sequence reads: CSALSPAGPRSYEQYF. The CDR3 bases are TGCAGTGCTCTATCCCCCGCGGGACCGCGATCCTACGAGCAGTACTTC.